The T cell receptor (beta chain) described here comes from a study of cytomegalovirus exposure and HLA in healthy donors (dated by TCRdb to the late 2010s). For context, the study as a whole: An earlier analysis of 587 of the donors reported 250 to 300 Gb of sequence data and 95 million to 120 million unique TCR beta sequences obtained from about 170 million T cells. An early release that covered roughly 600 HLA-typed donors contained approximately 290 gigabases of sequencing data and 80 million or so unique TCR sequences. Among the roughly 390 genotyped donors, around 81% belonged to the genetic ancestry cluster associated with self-reported Caucasian donors. The aim of the study was to test whether cataloging public T cell receptors could identify signatures of past pathogen exposure. The T cell repertoires of several hundred subjects were profiled by immunosequencing and related to cytomegalovirus serostatus. Along with the approximately 700-subject first cohort, a separate validation cohort of over a hundred different subjects was used. The study combined high-throughput TCR immunosequencing, statistical association of individual TCRs with disease status, and machine learning to predict cytomegalovirus infection status. A later analysis re-examined previously published TCR beta repertoires from 610 or so donors and added high-resolution HLA genotyping to investigate patterns of TCR occurrence. Rather than drawing on any new phenotypic data, the later analysis identified candidate immune exposures from TCR beta sequences and the way those sequences occurred across donors. An earlier analysis of approximately 580 of the donors used high-throughput TCR beta sequencing to judge whether each TCR beta V gene segment behaved as functional or pseudogenic. Donor age, sex, ethnicity and CMV serostatus were compiled together with the repertoire data. In a later genetic analysis, genome-wide SNP genotypes for about 60% of the 666 donors were used, and that subset was treated as a discovery cohort. All discovery cohort repertoires had been generated using a single sequencing platform. HLA typing covered class I and class II loci at four-digit resolution. Typing coverage varied by locus: roughly 629-630 donors for A, B, C, DRB1 and DQB1; roughly 510 for DQA1; approximately 570 for DPA1; roughly 450 for DPB1. Four or five DR-DQ haplotypes were treated as single units for association and clustering because of strong linkage in the cohort. Among 398 genotyped donors of the cohort, an average of approximately 240,000 unique TCR beta nucleotide sequences were sequenced per donor, around 18% of them non-productive.

Overall study outcomes, separate from this receptor: Correlated functional status among segregating V segments might reflect linkage disequilibrium, but an unknown experimental factor could not be ruled out. In a later analysis, several top co-occurrence clusters were reported to appear linked to parvovirus B19, influenza, CMV and Epstein-Barr virus. When HLA alleles, especially DR and DQ, strongly co-occurred, attributing TCR associations to individual alleles was difficult. Presence/absence analyses assumed roughly uniform sequencing depth across donors, an assumption that may not hold. Most TCR sequences were seen in very few donors, while some public TCRs were found in many individuals. Because counts were too low, fewer than 20 rarely observed V segments, including chromosome 9 orphons, were excluded from the earlier analysis of 587 of the donors. In the study, 150 to 200 TCR beta chains were listed as associated with cytomegalovirus. In a later analysis, most CMV-associated TCR beta chains were found to appear HLA-restricted, with HLA associations seemingly driven largely by CMV exposure. A further reported finding was that TCR beta sequences accurately predicted the HLA-A and HLA-B alleles for most subjects in the first cohort. According to the authors, the approach could potentially be generalized to other disease states and immunological phenotypes. Cytomegalovirus status was reported to be diagnosed by the classifier with high specificity and sensitivity in both the original and validation cohorts. A later analysis found that HLA-associated TCR beta chains were more clonally expanded and had lower generation probabilities than equally common non-associated chains. The cohort was sequenced for TCR beta chains only, and without alpha or paired-chain data the features that could be detected were limited. An association between a missense DCLRE1C variant and V-gene and J-gene trimming of TCR beta chains was found in a later genetic analysis and replicated in an independent cohort. A cluster of highly shared sequence variants was judged likely to represent a technical artifact of the sequencing pipeline. A later genetic analysis reported fewer N-insertions in productive TCRs among donors in an Asian-associated ancestry cluster than the roughly 690-donor mean. In a later analysis, the rate of TCR association differed among HLA loci, with DRB1 alleles having the most associated TCRs and HLA-C alleles having the fewest. At a false discovery rate of 0.05, a later analysis linked 16,000 or so TCR beta sequences to specific HLA alleles. Some IMGT-functional V segments, including TRBV6-2 and TRBV6-3, could not be told apart with the 87-base-pair reads, so those segments were excluded. In an earlier analysis of some 500 of the donors, most TCR beta V segments appeared in productive rearrangements about 90% or about 30% of the time, broadly matching IMGT annotations. For the cohort, immune exposure information was limited to CMV serostatus. Because HLA typing was missing for some donors at each locus, association tests included only the typed subset. In vitro tests confirmed that a few of the cytomegalovirus-associated TCR beta chains recognize cytomegalovirus antigens.

The CDR3 measures 15 amino acids from cysteine to phenylalanine. Only the CDR3 DNA is retained, 45 bases long and in frame from the first base. The CDR1 and CDR2 encoded by the germline V gene (reference sequence) are SGHAT and FQDESV. The germline V and J ends show losses of 0 bases and 6 bases respectively, and no gene match explains 4 bases of the junction. The cohort comprised approximately 700 healthy bone marrow donors. Cohort members were all nominally healthy when sampled, although unrecorded immune exposures were likely present. The donor was CMV seronegative and belonged to the group of 380 or so seronegative cohort members. Each donor provided a peripheral blood sample, and peripheral blood mononuclear cells were used for TCR beta sequencing. Genomic DNA extraction from the blood cell samples was performed with the Qiagen DNeasy Blood Extraction Kit. Worth noting for this clone: The antigen it binds to is not known. Per-nucleotide qualities are absent, and no much larger clonotype sits a single base away.

Library preparation used the immunoSEQ multiplex PCR assay. For the multiplex PCR, a mixture combining 60 forward primers for TCR Vbeta segments and 13 reverse primers for TCR Jbeta segments was used. Amplification of the CDR3 region of rearranged TCR beta genes was performed with a multiplex PCR assay on genomic DNA. The Illumina HiSeq System was used to sequence the amplified TCR beta libraries as 87-base-pair reads. In the source study's methods: A later analysis tallied approximately 87 million unique TCR beta chains across the 600 to 700 repertoires, and some 10 million of those chains were shared by two or more donors. Raw reads were error-corrected and collapsed into unique sequences by a nearest-neighbor algorithm in which closely related sequences were merged to remove PCR and sequencing errors. Alignment of CDR3 sequences to IMGT reference sequences was used to assign V, D and J gene segments. For a sequence to be retained, at least a six-nucleotide match to both a V gene segment and a J gene segment was required. Rearrangements were called productive when the CDR3 lacked stop codons and stayed in frame with V and J; all others were non-productive. CDR3 was defined by IMGT convention, running from the second conserved V-encoded cysteine to the conserved J-encoded phenylalanine. The earlier analysis of some 580 of the donors excluded any sequence lacking an unambiguous match to a single V gene segment. In an earlier analysis of several hundred of the donors, V segments were called functional above 56.7% productive rearrangements and were called segregating when the between-donor standard deviation exceeded 5%. A statistical classification framework was developed to diagnose cytomegalovirus status using the catalog of TCR beta chain sequences. A later analysis assigned V and J genes by comparing TCR nucleotide sequences with IMGT/GENE-DB human TR gene sequences. A later analysis assigned CDR3 sequences and most-parsimonious VDJ recombination scenarios with the TCRdist pipeline. A later analysis defined each TCR beta chain by its CDR3 amino acid sequence plus V-gene family, and excluded reads lacking a unique V-gene family. To address suspected cross-contamination and a sequencing artifact, a later analysis removed approximately 600 highly shared, low-generation-probability nucleotide sequences. In a later analysis, a clonal expansion index was calculated for each public chain from normalized within-repertoire ranks of inferred template counts. Generation probabilities in a later analysis came from a VDJ recombination model fitted to out-of-frame rearrangements, and those results were checked against IGoR. In a later analysis, hypergeometric tests were used to score TCR-TCR, TCR-HLA and TCR-CMV co-occurrence, with a repertoire-size bias correction applied to TCR pairs. In a later analysis, false discovery rates were estimated by permuting HLA or CMV assignments 20 times. A later analysis grouped co-occurring TCRs with DBSCAN, adding TCRdist sequence similarity when clustering within HLA-allele-positive subsets. Repertoires with fewer than 30,000 or more than 120,000 public chains were left out of co-occurrence clustering, as were five repertoires with anomalous nucleotide sharing. TCRdb stores this immuneACCESS table with in-frame sequences only. Part of the clones is absent; in the studies checked, under half of the shortfall reflects unresolved V genes, and no reason is known for the rest. V, J and clone size were drawn from that table, and D and trimming were deduced from the DNA. The table for this sample lists around 130,000 clones; 80% of them were counted only once. The ten largest clones capture roughly 3% of the sample.

This receptor chain uses TRBV11-1 and TRBJ2-2, and TRBD2 aligns with 7 junction nucleotides. Specimen: PBMCs. The sequence came from a male donor in good health and CMV-seronegative. This receptor carries the CDR3 CASSLARGFPGELFF. The nucleotide sequence reads TGTGCCAGCAGCTTAGCGCGGGGGTTTCCCGGGGAGCTGTTTTTT. When the CDR3 is completed using the reference TRBV11-1 and TRBJ2-2 genes on either side, the full variable domain is EAEVAQSPRYKITEKSQAVAFWCDPISGHATLYWYRQILGQGPELLVQFQDESVVDDSQLPKDRFSAERLKGVDSTLKIQPAELGDSAMYLCASSLARGFPGELFFGEGSRLTVL.